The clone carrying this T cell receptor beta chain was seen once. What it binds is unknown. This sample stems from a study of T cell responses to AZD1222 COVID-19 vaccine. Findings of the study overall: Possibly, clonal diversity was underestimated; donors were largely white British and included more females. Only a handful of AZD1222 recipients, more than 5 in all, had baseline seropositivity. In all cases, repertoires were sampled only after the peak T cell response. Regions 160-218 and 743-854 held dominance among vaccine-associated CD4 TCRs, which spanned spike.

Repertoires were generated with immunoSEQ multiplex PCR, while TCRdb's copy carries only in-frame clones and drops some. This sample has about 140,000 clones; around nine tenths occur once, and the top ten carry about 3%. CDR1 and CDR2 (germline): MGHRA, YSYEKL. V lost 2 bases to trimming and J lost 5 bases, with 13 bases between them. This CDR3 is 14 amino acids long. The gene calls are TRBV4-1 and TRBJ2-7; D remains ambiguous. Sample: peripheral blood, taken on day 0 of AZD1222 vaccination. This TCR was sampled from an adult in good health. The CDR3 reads CASSQTPRTDEQYF. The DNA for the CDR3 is TGCGCCAGCAGCCAAACCCCGAGGACGGACGAGCAGTACTTC.